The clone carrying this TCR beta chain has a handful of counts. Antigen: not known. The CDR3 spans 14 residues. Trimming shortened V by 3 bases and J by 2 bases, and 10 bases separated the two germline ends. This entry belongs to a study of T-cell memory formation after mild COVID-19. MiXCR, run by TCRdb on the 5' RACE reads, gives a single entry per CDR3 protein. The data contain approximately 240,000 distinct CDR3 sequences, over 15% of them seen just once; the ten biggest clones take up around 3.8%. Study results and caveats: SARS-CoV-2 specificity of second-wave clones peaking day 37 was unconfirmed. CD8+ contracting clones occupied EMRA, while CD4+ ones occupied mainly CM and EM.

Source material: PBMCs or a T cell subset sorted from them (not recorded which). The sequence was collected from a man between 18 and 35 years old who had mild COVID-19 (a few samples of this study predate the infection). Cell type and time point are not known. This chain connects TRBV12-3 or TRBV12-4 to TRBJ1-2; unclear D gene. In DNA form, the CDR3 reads TGTGCCAGCAGTTTGTCCGGGGAAAACTATGGCTACACCTTC. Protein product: CASSLSGENYGYTF.